This TCR beta chain stems from a study of shared clonotypes between healthy human individuals (TCRdb year 2020). Regarding the research as a whole: The cohort included a few men and a couple of women between 18 and 49 years of age. The study deeply sequenced blood TCR repertoires of five healthy adults to estimate repertoire size and the extent of clonotype sharing between individuals. Different laboratories and diverse techniques were used to prepare libraries and sequence TCR repertoires, to increase sequencing depth and limit assay-specific biases. Leukapheresis yielded between about 0.94 and 9.5 billion PBMCs per donor. Per donor, three plates each were used for CD4 naive and CD4 memory, two for CD8 naive, and one for CD8 memory.

CD8 naive samples consisted of CD45RO-negative cells that were positively selected for CCR7, yielding a CD45RA+CCR7+ population without TemRA cells. Healthy HIV-negative adults with no recently reported acute infections or vaccinations were included as donors. Only Caucasian adults living in Nashville, Tennessee, USA were represented among the donors. Blood was obtained by leukapheresis, after which PBMCs were separated by Ficoll-Histopaque density gradient centrifugation and cryopreserved in liquid nitrogen vapor phase. Analytical flow cytometry was used to check the purity and quantity of each magnetically sorted T cell population. Genomic DNA was isolated from every sorted fraction and measured by UV absorbance on a Nanodrop 2000c. Using the deep immunoSEQ assay, TCR CDR3 regions were amplified from genomic DNA by multiplex PCR. Genomic DNA extracted from each cell subset was distributed evenly over all wells of several immunoSEQ 96-well plates, and each plate served as one replicate. For sorted subsets, 200 to 250 ng genomic DNA, equal to 25,000 to 35,000 T cell genomes, was loaded into each replicate PCR. Purified libraries were quantified with a Qubit 3.0 fluorometer, sized on a Bioanalyzer 2100, and re-quantified with the KAPA Library Quantification kit. Every immunoSEQ 96-well plate was sequenced on a dedicated single-read 150-cycle Illumina NextSeq 550 flow cell. The source study handled its data this way. Because the immunoSEQ output included only junctional sequences and no quality scores, the filtering could not be the same as the filtering used for full-length reads. Sequences were annotated with PyIR, a Python wrapper for IgBLAST v1.9, and V/J genes and CDR3 were assigned using IMGT germline references. Any read was removed if the V/J assignment was weak (E-value above 1e-6), the CDR3 was missing, or the read contained stop codons, out-of-frame junctions, or ambiguous translated residues. V3J clonotypes were defined as sequences sharing the same inferred V gene, J gene, and CDR3 amino acid sequence. To compute the percentage overlap between repertoires, the number of shared unique clonotypes was divided by the size of the smaller repertoire. Three approaches were used to assess repertoire richness: RTK rarefaction, the Chao1 estimator, and Recon v2.1 estimates of unobserved clonotypes. Generation probabilities for all TCRbeta clonotypes obtained by the gDNA method from several donors were computed using OLGA. TCRdb took over this immuneACCESS table, retaining in-frame rearrangements with V and J assigned. Such tables are incomplete; in checked studies, under half of the missing clones stem from an unresolved V gene, and the remainder is unexplained. The V and J calls and clone size are taken from that table; D and trimming were inferred from the DNA. The sample contains about 550,000 clones, nearly 97% of them found a single time. The ten top clones hold 0.1% to 0.11% of the sample.

Broad study findings and their caveats: Incomplete sequencing was indicated by rarefaction of sorted-subset datasets, despite the large sequencing depth. Only blood was sampled, and tissue TCR repertoires likely differ from those in blood. Across a handful of donors, approximately 4.9% of naive CD4, around 3.3% of naive CD8, 2% to 2.5% of memory CD4, and about 0.44% of memory CD8 clonotypes were shared. Naive subsets generally had larger estimated clonotype richness than memory subsets. Higher generation probabilities were observed for clonotypes shared by all four sorted-subset donors than for non-shared clonotypes. Based on pairwise subsampling, the degree of clonotype sharing among donors was expected to be affected by sequencing depth. The small number of donors limited the genetic and exposure-history diversity represented.

At the junction V is shortened by 4 bases and J by 3 bases, with 16 bases in between. The germline V gene sets CDR1 to ENHRY and CDR2 to SYGVKD. The CDR3 starts with the cysteine, ends with the phenylalanine, and has 16 residues. The CDR3 DNA has 48 bases and is translated from base 1. A note on this clone: Its antigen has not been determined. Base qualities are missing; no much larger clone stands one base away.

This sequence uses TRBV10-3 and TRBJ1-3; no confident D gene assignment can be made. The clonotype was recovered from a woman aged 25 to 39 in good health. The sequenced material came from naive CD8+ T cells sorted from blood. This sample's cell subset or site label indicates: CD45RA+CCR7+. The DNA is as follows: TGTGCCATCAGTGGTGAGGGCCCCTTTGTTGGAAACACCATATATTTT. Its translation is CAISGEGPFVGNTIYF.